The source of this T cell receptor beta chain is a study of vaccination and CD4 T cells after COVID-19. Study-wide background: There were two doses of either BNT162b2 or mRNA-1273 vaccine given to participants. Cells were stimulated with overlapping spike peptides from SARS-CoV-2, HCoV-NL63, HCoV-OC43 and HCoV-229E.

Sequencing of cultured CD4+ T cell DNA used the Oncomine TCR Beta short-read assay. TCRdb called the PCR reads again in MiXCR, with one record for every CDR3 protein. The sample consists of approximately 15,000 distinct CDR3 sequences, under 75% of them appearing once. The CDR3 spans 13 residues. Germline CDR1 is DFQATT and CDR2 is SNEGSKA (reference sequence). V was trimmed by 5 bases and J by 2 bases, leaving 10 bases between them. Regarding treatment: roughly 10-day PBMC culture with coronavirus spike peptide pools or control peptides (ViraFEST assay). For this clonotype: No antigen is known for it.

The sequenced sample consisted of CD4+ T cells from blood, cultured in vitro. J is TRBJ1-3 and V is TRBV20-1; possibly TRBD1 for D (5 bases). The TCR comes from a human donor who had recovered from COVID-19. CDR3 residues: CSAPWGAGNTIYF. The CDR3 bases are TGCAGTGCTCCGTGGGGGGCTGGAAACACCATATATTTT.